This T cell receptor beta chain was sequenced in a study of blood T cell repertoires in COVID-19. Across the study: Donors in the United States, Italy and Spain gave samples during acute or convalescent COVID-19. Sources were T cells, B-cell-depleted T cells, or PBMCs; the material itself was cDNA or gDNA.

In the original analysis: Amplification from reference gene primers served as the basis for estimated nucleated cell counts. Produced via immunoSEQ multiplex PCR; TCRdb's table is partial and in-frame only. V and J calls plus clone size are reproduced from that table; the DNA served to infer D and trimming. The sample holds roughly 92,000 clones, around 87% seen once. This CDR3 has 17 amino acids. CDR1 and CDR2 (germline): MNHEY, SMNVEV (reference sequence). Trimming cost V 3 bases and J 4 bases; bases outside gene matches: 11. Material for sequencing was peripheral blood. The clonotype was recovered from a woman of 80 years or more with active or convalescent COVID-19. This sequence joins TRBV27 and TRBJ2-7; TRBD1 matches at 11 bases. CDR3 DNA: TGTGCCAGCAGTTTTAGTGGGAGGGGACAGGGGGTTTACGAGCAGTACTTC. Protein: CASSFSGRGQGVYEQYF.